The 15 T cell receptor beta chains given below trace back to one sample, sequenced in a study of human T cells and chemical hapten exposure. TCRdb ran MiXCR on the RACE reads and lists one entry per CDR3 protein. The sample shows 350,000 to 450,000 distinct CDR3 sequences, approximately 5.1% of them seen only once. Time point in this sample: pre-sensitization, week 0. The treatment is: therapeutic diphenylcyclopropenone sensitization with weekly scalp DPC. The sequencing used whole blood, collected in connection with sensitization to the hapten diphenylcyclopropenone (DPC). The receptors come from a woman aged 45 to 65 with alopecia areata. Some clones in this sample may be carry-over from other donors' samples.

The rearrangement links TRBV4-1 to TRBJ2-3; D could derive from TRBD1 or TRBD2 (5 bases each). Looked up from germline, CDR1 is MGHRA and CDR2 is YSYEKL. The CDR3 is made up of 17 amino acids. Trimming left V 1 base short and J 1 base short, with 15 bases between. CDR3 sequence (DNA): TGCGCCAGCAGCCAAGGTTGGGGGAGCAGAGGCACAGATACGCAGTATTTT. It yields the protein CASSQGWGSRGTDTQYF.

The chain links TRBV6-6 to TRBJ1-3; possible D gene TRBD1, 5 bases. V was cut by 8 bases and J by 0 bases, with 14 bases left in between. The CDR3 length is 15 residues. The germline gives CDR1 MNHNY, CDR2 SVGAGI (reference sequence). The CDR3 sequence is CASVQGTYSGNTIYF. The CDR3 coding sequence is TGTGCCAGCGTACAAGGGACTTACTCTGGAAACACCATATATTTT.

The CDR3 bases are TGTGCCAGCAGTTACGGGGCAGGGGTCGAATCACCCCTCCACTTT. This gives the protein CASSYGAGVESPLHF. The chain recombines TRBV6-5 with TRBJ1-6; D perhaps matches TRBD1 (6 bases). This CDR3 comprises 15 residues. Trimming took 2 bases from V and 10 from J, leaving 15 bases between them. Germline V gene lookup returns CDR1 MNHEY and CDR2 SVGAGI.

The sample holds many counts of this clonotype. The rearrangement uses TRBV6-5 and TRBJ2-7; tentatively, D is TRBD2 (6 bases). This CDR3 has 14 amino acids. V lost 4 bases and J 3 bases, leaving 13 bases between the germline ends. Germline lookup yields CDR1 MNHEY and CDR2 SVGAGI. DNA of the CDR3: TGTGCCAGCAGTTGGGGGGTAGGCGACTACGAGCAGTACTTC. Its protein is CASSWGVGDYEQYF.

In this sample, this clonotype turned up many times. The J gene is TRBJ2-3, the V gene TRBV7-2; either TRBD1 or TRBD2 may supply D (5 bases each). Trimming removed 1 base from V and 0 bases from J, with 14 bases in between. The CDR3 runs to 17 residues. Germline-derived CDR1 and CDR2 are SGHTA and FQGNSA. CDR3 nucleotides: TGTGCCAGCAGCTTAGGGGCTGGGGGTTGGAGCACAGATACGCAGTATTTT. Protein product: CASSLGAGGWSTDTQYF.

The J gene is TRBJ1-1, the V gene TRBV4-1; 9 nucleotides align to TRBD1. The germline V gene encodes CDR1 MGHRA and CDR2 YSYEKL. Unmatched junction bases numbered 4, after V lost 2 bases and J lost 0 bases. The CDR3 sequence is 16 residues long. The CDR3 region is CASSQLTGGMNTEAFF. The CDR3 nucleotides read TGCGCCAGCAGCCAACTTACAGGGGGCATGAACACTGAAGCTTTCTTT.

This clonotype was found many times. V gene TRBV6-6 combines with J gene TRBJ2-2; possibly TRBD1 or TRBD2 for D (6 bases each). The CDR3 has 17 residues. Germline assignment: CDR1 MNHNY and CDR2 SVGAGI (reference sequence). Trimming left V 6 bases short and J 3 bases short, with 20 bases between. The CDR3 here is CASRQLGGLIDTGELFF. CDR3 bases: TGTGCCAGCAGACAACTGGGGGGCCTCATAGACACCGGGGAGCTGTTTTTT.

Ten or more counts support this clonotype. The rearrangement links TRBV5-1 to TRBJ2-5, with D perhaps TRBD1 (6 bases). V shed 0 bases and J shed 0 bases, with 15 bases lying between them. Germline-derived CDR1 and CDR2 are SGHRS and YFSETQ. The CDR3 consists of 17 residues. CDR3 sequence: CASSLVGGRMYQETQYF. DNA of the CDR3: TGCGCCAGCAGCTTGGTTGGGGGCAGGATGTACCAAGAGACCCAGTACTTC.

This clonotype showed up many times. V usage is TRBV20-1 and J usage is TRBJ2-7; TRBD2 matches at 8 bases. The CDR3 runs to 15 residues. J gave up 4 bases and V 0 bases, and 8 bases lay outside the gene matches. CDR1 DFQATT and CDR2 SNEGSKA come from the germline V gene (reference sequence). The CDR3, as DNA: TGCAGTGCTAGAGATCTCCAGGGACTAGTGTACGAGCAGTACTTC. This codes for CSARDLQGLVYEQYF.

The chain couples TRBV28 to TRBJ1-2, with 7 nucleotides matching TRBD1. The CDR3 runs to 12 residues. Trimming removed 7 bases from V and 7 bases from J; junction bases left unmatched: 6. Looked up from germline, CDR1 is MDHEN and CDR2 is SYDVKM. The CDR3 spells CASKTGLAGYTF. CDR3 in DNA: TGTGCCAGCAAGACAGGGTTGGCTGGCTACACCTTC.

Ten or more counts support this clonotype. The rearrangement joins TRBV7-2 to TRBJ2-3; possibly TRBD2 for D (5 bases). Germline lookup yields CDR1 SGHTA and CDR2 FQGNSA. V lost 1 base and J lost 0, with 11 bases in between. The CDR3 is 16 amino acids. CDR3 in amino acids: CASSLVVGASTDTQYF. CDR3 nucleotides: TGTGCCAGCAGCTTAGTAGTGGGAGCTAGCACAGATACGCAGTATTTT.

CDR3 sequence: CASSYERANTIYF. The CDR3 nucleotides are TGTGCCAGCAGTTACGAGAGGGCAAACACCATATATTTT. The chain combines TRBV6-6 with TRBJ1-3; D ambiguous. Between the trimmed V and J ends, which lost 2 bases and 6 bases, there was a span of 8 bases. This CDR3 spans 13 amino acids. Germline V gene lookup returns CDR1 MNHNY and CDR2 SVGAGI (reference sequence).

Ten or more counts support this clonotype. The V gene is TRBV5-1, the J gene TRBJ1-5; TRBD1 might be the D (5 bases). The germline V gene encodes CDR1 SGHRS and CDR2 YFSETQ. V was pared by 0 bases and J by 3 bases, with 10 bases between. This CDR3 comprises 15 residues. The CDR3 DNA sequence: TGCGCCAGCAGCTTGGGGGGGGAGCCCAATCAGCCCCAGCATTTT. Protein product: CASSLGGEPNQPQHF. The complete variable domain, with remaining parts taken from reference TRBV5-1 and TRBJ1-5, reads KAGVTQTPRYLIKTRGQQVTLSCSPISGHRSVSWYQQTPGQGLQFLFEYFSETQRNKGNFPGRFSGRQFSNSRSEMNVSTLELGDSALYLCASSLGGEPNQPQHFGDGTRLSIL.

This clonotype was seen repeatedly, ten times or more. The J gene is TRBJ2-7, the V gene TRBV7-6; D not resolved. The germline V gene encodes CDR1 SGHVS and CDR2 FNYEAQ. V dropped 1 base and J dropped 1 base, with 14 bases sitting between them. This CDR3 spans 16 amino acids. Here the CDR3 DNA reads TGTGCCAGCAGCTTAGAGGTCGCGGCAGGTTCCTACGAGCAGTACTTC. Residues: CASSLEVAAGSYEQYF.

This clonotype has only a few counts. The CDR3: CSARDGMGEQFF. CDR3 in DNA: TGCAGTGCTAGAGACGGGATGGGTGAGCAGTTCTTC. The chain employs TRBV20-1 and TRBJ2-1; possible D gene TRBD2, 5 bases. Germline CDR1 DFQATT, CDR2 SNEGSKA (reference sequence). This CDR3 has 12 amino acids. The germline V and J ends were trimmed by 0 bases and 9 bases, with 9 bases remaining between them.